This paragraph reports one TCR beta chain. Its antigen is not identified. The data stem from a study of graft-versus-host responses after intestinal transplantation. Across the whole study: After anti-thymocyte globulin induction, recipients took tacrolimus and steroids for roughly three years.

Findings of the study overall: The recipient marrow held GvH clones, and some of them showed up first in ileum or blood.

Here immunoSEQ multiplex PCR was the method, and the copy in TCRdb shows in-frame clones only, minus some. The sample records fewer than 150,000 clones, 85% to 95% being singletons. This CDR3 has 12 amino acids. Germline CDR1 reads LNHDA; CDR2 reads SQIVND (reference sequence). The V and J ends lost 6 bases and 5 bases respectively, with 10 bases between them. The J gene is TRBJ1-2, the V gene TRBV19; TRBD1 might be the D (5 bases). The source of this sequence is a human donor who received an intestinal transplant. This sample comprised unstimulated CD4+ T cells sorted from spleen or lymph node cells, obtained before intestinal transplant. The chain's CDR3 is CASRRGSYGYTF. In DNA form, the CDR3 reads TGTGCCAGTAGGAGGGGTTCGTATGGCTACACCTTC.